The source of this T cell receptor (beta chain) is a study of cytomegalovirus exposure and HLA in healthy donors. Across the study: The approximately 710 first-cohort repertoires and the roughly 120 validation repertoires shared the same platform, a later analysis reported.

As to this clone: Its antigen remains unidentified.

Study findings and constraints: The study listed 150 to 200 cytomegalovirus-associated TCR beta chains. TCR clusters originating in the first cohort tended to co-occur in the 120 validation repertoires, according to a later analysis. There were three CMV-associated chains whose specificity for CMV antigens was confirmed in vitro.

Profiling relied on immunoSEQ multiplex PCR, and the TCRdb table lists in-frame clones only, not all of them. The table lists roughly 240,000 clones, about 86% of them singletons. CDR3 length: 14 residues. Deletions cut 8 bases from V and 4 bases from J, with 17 bases between. Germline values: CDR1 MNHNS, CDR2 SASEGT. Sequences were obtained from PBMCs. This sequence originates from a man younger than 35 in good health and CMV-seronegative. J is TRBJ1-1 and V is TRBV6-1, with D uncertain. This chain's CDR3 is CASVVRRSTTEAFF. The CDR3 DNA reads TGTGCCAGCGTGGTGAGGAGGAGTACCACTGAAGCTTTCTTT.